These 18 T cell receptor beta chains were all obtained from the same sample, sequenced in a study of cytomegalovirus exposure and HLA in healthy donors. 13 Jbeta primers and 60 Vbeta primers were used for the PCR. Produced via immunoSEQ multiplex PCR; TCRdb's table is partial and in-frame only. In all, the sample yields 75,000 to 95,000 clones. The sequenced sample consisted of PBMCs. The receptors originated from a man aged 25-45 years in good health and CMV-seronegative.

The gene calls are TRBV5-1 and TRBJ2-1, with 7 bases aligning to TRBD2. V was pared by 4 bases and J by 7 bases, with 8 bases of the junction left unmatched. There are 14 residues in the CDR3. Germline CDR1 reads SGHRS; CDR2 reads YFSETQ. CDR3 DNA sequence: TGCGCCAGCAGCCCGGGAGCCGGGGGGAATGAGCAGTTCTTC. This translates into CASSPGAGGNEQFF. Filled out from reference TRBV5-1 and TRBJ2-1, the complete variable domain reads KAGVTQTPRYLIKTRGQQVTLSCSPISGHRSVSWYQQTPGQGLQFLFEYFSETQRNKGNFPGRFSGRQFSNSRSEMNVSTLELGDSALYLCASSPGAGGNEQFFGPGTRLTVL.

On this clone itself: Other DNA sequences of this sample code for an identical CDR3. V is TRBV29-1 and J is TRBJ1-2; TRBD1 aligns across 9 bases. The CDR3 extends over 12 amino acids. Germline V lookup: CDR1 SQVTM, CDR2 ANQGSEA. V dropped 4 bases and J dropped 4; count of bases not matched to a gene: 1. For the CDR3, the DNA is TGCAGCGTTGGACAGGGGGGCTATGGCTACACCTTC. As protein: CSVGQGGYGYTF. The entire variable domain, with the rest obtained from reference TRBV29-1 and TRBJ1-2, is as follows: SAVISQKPSRDICQRGTSLTIQCQVDSQVTMMFWYRQQPGQSLTLIATANQGSEATYESGFVIDKFPISRPNLTFSTLTVSNMSPEDSSIYLCSVGQGGYGYTFGSGTRLTVV.

The chain joins TRBV19 to TRBJ1-2, with TRBD1 matching over 7 bases. This CDR3 is 15 amino acids long. Trimming at V came to 4 bases and at J to 4 bases, leaving 9 bases not matched to a gene. CDR1 is LNHDA, CDR2 SQIVND, per germline (reference sequence). This CDR3 reads CASSSPRDRSYGYTF. As DNA, the CDR3 is TGTGCCAGTAGTAGCCCTCGGGACAGAAGCTATGGCTACACCTTC.

The chain carries TRBV6-5 and TRBJ2-7; 9 bases line up with TRBD2. Germline loops: CDR1 MNHEY, CDR2 SVGAGI. CDR3 size: 14 residues. Losses at the gene ends were 5 bases for V and 1 base for J; bases not matched to a gene: 3. CDR3 sequence reads: CASSHLAGSYEQYF. The CDR3 region has the DNA TGTGCCAGCAGTCACCTAGCGGGATCCTACGAGCAGTACTTC.

This chain joins TRBV4-3 and TRBJ1-5, with TRBD1 matching 9 bases. CDR3 length: 16 amino acids. The germline V gene encodes CDR1 LGHNA and CDR2 YSLEER. Trimming at V came to 0 bases and at J to 6 bases, leaving 6 bases not matched to a gene. The CDR3 sequence is CASSQDWGQGGQPQHF. CDR3 nucleotide sequence: TGCGCCAGCAGCCAAGATTGGGGACAGGGAGGTCAGCCCCAGCATTTT.

The chain has TRBV6-5 and TRBJ1-4, with 9 positions matching TRBD1. The germline V gene has CDR1 MNHEY and CDR2 SVGAGI. The J segment lost 8 bases and the V segment lost 5 bases, leaving 6 bases of the junction unmatched. The CDR3 runs to 14 residues. CDR3 nucleotide sequence: TGTGCCAGCAGTCAGACAGGGGGGGCGGAAAAACTGTTTTTT. Protein product: CASSQTGGAEKLFF.

The chain joins TRBV11-2 to TRBJ2-1; D may be TRBD2 (7 bases). The CDR3 extends over 15 amino acids. The germline CDR1 and CDR2 sequences are SGHAT and FQNNGV. Trimming left V 5 bases short and J 6 bases short, with 17 bases between. For the CDR3, the DNA is TGTGCCAGCAGCCTCTGGGGGGGCGGATCCAATGAGCAGTTCTTC. Translation gives CASSLWGGGSNEQFF.

The chain couples TRBV18 to TRBJ1-2; a possible D gene is TRBD1 (5 bases). The CDR3 has 13 amino acids. V lost 6 bases and J lost 4, with 12 bases in between. Germline CDR1 reads KGHSH; CDR2 reads LQKENI. CDR3 in DNA: TGTGCCAGCTCCGCCGGGACTATCTATGGCTACACCTTC. Amino acid sequence: CASSAGTIYGYTF.

This chain links TRBV5-4 with TRBJ2-7; D remains ambiguous. Trimming removed 0 bases from V and 3 bases from J, with 7 bases in between. CDR3 length: 13 amino acids. Germline-derived CDR1 and CDR2 are SGHNT and YYREEE (reference sequence). CDR3 loop: CASSLGGYYEQYF. The DNA of the CDR3 is TGTGCCAGCAGCTTGGGCGGTTACTACGAGCAGTACTTC.

V and J are TRBV5-1 and TRBJ1-2; TRBD1 is a possible D gene (5 bases). The CDR3 has 14 residues. Trimming stripped 0 bases from V and 6 bases from J, with 12 bases between. In germline, CDR1 is SGHRS, CDR2 YFSETQ. The CDR3 region has the DNA TGCGCCAGCAGCTTGGGACAGCGGGGGGATGGCTACACCTTC. This codes for CASSLGQRGDGYTF.

The DNA for the CDR3 is TGTGCCAGCAGTGAAGTCGACGGGGATCAGCCCCAGCATTTT. Its protein is CASSEVDGDQPQHF. This sequence joins TRBV6-1 and TRBJ1-5, with no clear D. CDR3 length: 14 amino acids. Looked up from germline, CDR1 is MNHNS and CDR2 is SASEGT. The ends were cut back, 1 base at V and 5 bases at J, with 9 bases in the middle.

The V and J genes are TRBV18 and TRBJ2-7; 9 positions match TRBD1. V lost 6 bases, J lost 4 bases, and 13 bases stayed unmatched. The germline gives CDR1 KGHSH, CDR2 LQKENI. The CDR3 consists of 16 residues. CDR3 sequence (DNA): TGTGCCAGCTCGTATACAGGGGGCGAGGGTAGTTACGAGCAGTACTTC. Translated: CASSYTGGEGSYEQYF. Based on the CDR3 plus reference TRBV18 and TRBJ2-7, the full variable domain is NAGVMQNPRHLVRRRGQEARLRCSPMKGHSHVYWYRQLPEEGLKFMVYLQKENIIDESGMPKERFSAEFPKEGPSILRIQQVVRGDSAAYFCASSYTGGEGSYEQYFGPGTRLTVT.

The CDR3 nucleotides read TGTGCCTGGAGTCCCGCGGCTTTCTTT. Amino acids: CAWSPAAFF. This rearrangement joins TRBV30 to TRBJ1-1, with D unclear. The CDR3 has 9 residues. In germline, CDR1 is GTSNPN, CDR2 SVGIG (reference sequence). Trimming shortened V by 2 bases and J by 11 bases, and 6 bases separated the two germline ends.

The V and J genes are TRBV4-2 and TRBJ2-2; the match to TRBD2 covers 14 bases. CDR3 length: 16 amino acids. CDR1 and CDR2 (germline): LGHNA, YNFKEQ. V was pared by 4 bases and J by 4 bases, with 2 bases of the junction left unmatched. The CDR3 reads CASSPGTSGSTGELFF. The CDR3 DNA reads TGTGCCAGCAGCCCCGGGACTAGCGGGAGCACCGGGGAGCTGTTTTTT.

CDR3 in amino acids: CASSLRGPINSPLHF. The CDR3 DNA reads as TGTGCCAGCAGCTTAAGAGGGCCGATTAATTCACCCCTCCACTTT. The chain combines TRBV7-2 with TRBJ1-6; no reliable D call. V was clipped by 2 bases and J by 6 bases, with 11 bases between them. The germline V gene has CDR1 SGHTA and CDR2 FQGNSA. The CDR3 consists of 15 residues.

The J gene is TRBJ1-2, the V gene TRBV12-5, with a tentative D call TRBD1 (5 bases). CDR3 size: 14 residues. Trimming pared 5 bases from V and 4 bases from J, leaving 14 bases between. Germline CDR1 is LGHNT and CDR2 is FRNRAP. DNA of the CDR3: TGTGCTAGTGGTGGCGGGACTCTTGGCTATGGCTACACCTTC. Translated: CASGGGTLGYGYTF.

The chain recombines TRBV7-9 with TRBJ1-1, with TRBD1 matching over 11 bases. Germline assignment: CDR1 SEHNR and CDR2 FQNEAQ (reference sequence). V was pared by 5 bases and J by 9 bases, with 5 bases of the junction left unmatched. The CDR3 length is 13 residues. This CDR3 is CASSAGTGGQAFF. CDR3 in DNA: TGTGCCAGCAGCGCAGGGACAGGGGGACAAGCTTTCTTT.

This rearrangement joins TRBV19 to TRBJ2-7; a possible D gene is TRBD2 (5 bases). V was shortened by 3 bases and J by 1 base, with 16 bases between the two germline ends. The germline CDR1 and CDR2 sequences are LNHDA and SQIVND (reference sequence). The CDR3 totals 16 residues. The CDR3 is CASSIGRDRPSYEQYF. The CDR3 DNA follows: TGTGCCAGTAGTATTGGCCGGGATAGACCGTCCTACGAGCAGTACTTC.